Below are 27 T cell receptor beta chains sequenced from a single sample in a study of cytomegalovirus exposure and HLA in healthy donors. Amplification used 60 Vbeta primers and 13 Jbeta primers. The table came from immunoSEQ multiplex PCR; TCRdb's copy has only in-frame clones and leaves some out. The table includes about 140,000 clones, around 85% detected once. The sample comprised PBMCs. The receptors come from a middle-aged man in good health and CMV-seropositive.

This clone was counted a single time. The chain's CDR3 is CASSTELNQPQHF. The CDR3 DNA reads as TGTGCCAGCAGCACCGAACTTAATCAGCCCCAGCATTTT. This rearrangement joins TRBV11-2 to TRBJ1-5; D is ambiguous. The V and J ends lost 5 bases and 4 bases respectively, with 9 bases between them. Germline-derived CDR1 and CDR2 are SGHAT and FQNNGV. The CDR3 totals 13 residues. The variable domain in full, completed from reference TRBV11-2 and TRBJ1-5, reads EAGVAQSPRYKIIEKRQSVAFWCNPISGHATLYWYQQILGQGPKLLIQFQNNGVVDDSQLPKDRFSAERLKGVDSTLKIQPAKLEDSAVYLCASSTELNQPQHFGDGTRLSIL.

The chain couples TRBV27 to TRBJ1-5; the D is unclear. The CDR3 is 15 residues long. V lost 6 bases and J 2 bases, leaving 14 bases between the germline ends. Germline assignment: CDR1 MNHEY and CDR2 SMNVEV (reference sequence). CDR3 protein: CASSLLGSGNQPQHF. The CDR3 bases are TGTGCCAGCAGCCTGCTAGGGAGCGGCAATCAGCCCCAGCATTTT.

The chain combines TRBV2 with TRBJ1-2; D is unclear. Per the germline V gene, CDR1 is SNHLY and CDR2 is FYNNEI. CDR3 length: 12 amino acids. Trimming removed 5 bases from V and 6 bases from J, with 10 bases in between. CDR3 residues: CASSWSADGYTF. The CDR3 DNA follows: TGTGCCAGCAGTTGGAGCGCCGATGGCTACACCTTC. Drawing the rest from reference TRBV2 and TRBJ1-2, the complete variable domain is EPEVTQTPSHQVTQMGQEVILRCVPISNHLYFYWYRQILGQKVEFLVSFYNNEISEKSEIFDDQFSVERPDGSNFTLKIRSTKLEDSAMYFCASSWSADGYTFGSGTRLTVV.

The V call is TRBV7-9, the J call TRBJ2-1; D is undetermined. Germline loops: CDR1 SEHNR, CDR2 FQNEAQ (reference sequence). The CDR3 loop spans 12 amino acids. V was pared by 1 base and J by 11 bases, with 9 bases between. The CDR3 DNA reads TGTGCCAGCAGCTTAGGGGCAGCCCAGCAGTTCTTC. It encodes CASSLGAAQQFF.

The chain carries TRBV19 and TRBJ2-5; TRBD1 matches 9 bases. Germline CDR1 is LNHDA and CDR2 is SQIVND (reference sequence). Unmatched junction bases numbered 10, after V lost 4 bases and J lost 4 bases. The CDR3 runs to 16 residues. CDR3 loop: CASSTRLQGARETQYF. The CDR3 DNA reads TGTGCCAGTAGTACCAGACTACAGGGGGCGAGAGAGACCCAGTACTTC.

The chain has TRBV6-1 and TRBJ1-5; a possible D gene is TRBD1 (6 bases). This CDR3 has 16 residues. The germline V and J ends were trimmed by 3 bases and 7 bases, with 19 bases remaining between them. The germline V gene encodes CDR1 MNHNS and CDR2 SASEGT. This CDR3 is CASSEGGLNGLQPQHF. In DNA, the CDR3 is TGTGCCAGCAGTGAGGGGGGGCTGAACGGGTTGCAGCCCCAGCATTTT.

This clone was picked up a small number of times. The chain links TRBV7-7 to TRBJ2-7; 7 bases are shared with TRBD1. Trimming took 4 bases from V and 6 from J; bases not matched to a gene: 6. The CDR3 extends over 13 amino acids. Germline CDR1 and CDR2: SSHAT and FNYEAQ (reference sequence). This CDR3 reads CASSSMTGLEQYF. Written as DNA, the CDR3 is TGTGCCAGCAGCTCGATGACAGGGCTCGAGCAGTACTTC.

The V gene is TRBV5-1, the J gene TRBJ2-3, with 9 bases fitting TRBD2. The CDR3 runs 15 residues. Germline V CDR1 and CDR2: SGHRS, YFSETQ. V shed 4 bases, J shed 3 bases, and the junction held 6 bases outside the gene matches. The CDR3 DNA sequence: TGCGCCAGCAGCCAGGTTAGCGGGAGTACAGATACGCAGTATTTT. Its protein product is CASSQVSGSTDTQYF.

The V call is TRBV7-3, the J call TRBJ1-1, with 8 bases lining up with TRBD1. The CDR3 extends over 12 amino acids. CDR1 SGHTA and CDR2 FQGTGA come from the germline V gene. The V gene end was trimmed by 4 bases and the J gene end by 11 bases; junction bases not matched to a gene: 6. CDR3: CASSSPQGEAFF. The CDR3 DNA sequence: TGTGCCAGCAGCTCCCCACAGGGGGAGGCTTTCTTT. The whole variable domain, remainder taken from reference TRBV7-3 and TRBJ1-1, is GAGVSQTPSNKVTEKGKYVELRCDPISGHTALYWYRQSLGQGPEFLIYFQGTGAADDSGLPNDRFFAVRPEGSVSTLKIQRTERGDSAVYLCASSSPQGEAFFGQGTRLTVV.

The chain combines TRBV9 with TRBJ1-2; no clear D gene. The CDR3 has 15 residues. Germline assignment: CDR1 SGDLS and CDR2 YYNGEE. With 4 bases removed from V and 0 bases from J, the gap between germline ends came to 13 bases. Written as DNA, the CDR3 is TGTGCCAGCAGCCCTCGGACTTACTCTAACTATGGCTACACCTTC. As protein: CASSPRTYSNYGYTF.

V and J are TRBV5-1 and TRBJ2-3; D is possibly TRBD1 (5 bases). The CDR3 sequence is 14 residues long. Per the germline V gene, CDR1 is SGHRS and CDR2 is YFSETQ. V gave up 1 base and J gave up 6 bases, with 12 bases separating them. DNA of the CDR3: TGCGCCAGCAGCTTGTTAGCAGGGATTGATACGCAGTATTTT. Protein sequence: CASSLLAGIDTQYF.

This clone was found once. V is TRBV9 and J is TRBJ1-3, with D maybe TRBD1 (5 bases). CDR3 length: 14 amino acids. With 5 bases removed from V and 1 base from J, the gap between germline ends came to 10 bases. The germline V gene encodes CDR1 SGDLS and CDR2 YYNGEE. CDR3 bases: TGTGCCAGCAGTGGAAGGGGATCTGGAAACACCATATATTTT. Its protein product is CASSGRGSGNTIYF.

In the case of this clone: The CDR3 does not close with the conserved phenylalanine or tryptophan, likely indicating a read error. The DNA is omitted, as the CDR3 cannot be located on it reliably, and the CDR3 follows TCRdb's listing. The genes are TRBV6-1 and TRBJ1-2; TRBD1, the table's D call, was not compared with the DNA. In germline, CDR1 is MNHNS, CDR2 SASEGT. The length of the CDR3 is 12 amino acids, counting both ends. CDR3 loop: CASSLRQGSTNL.

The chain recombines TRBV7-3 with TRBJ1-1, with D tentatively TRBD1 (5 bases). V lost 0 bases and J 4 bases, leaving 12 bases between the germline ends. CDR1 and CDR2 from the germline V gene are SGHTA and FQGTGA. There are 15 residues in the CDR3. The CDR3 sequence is CASSLTGGTATEAFF. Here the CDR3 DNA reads TGTGCCAGCAGCTTAACCGGCGGGACCGCCACTGAAGCTTTCTTT.

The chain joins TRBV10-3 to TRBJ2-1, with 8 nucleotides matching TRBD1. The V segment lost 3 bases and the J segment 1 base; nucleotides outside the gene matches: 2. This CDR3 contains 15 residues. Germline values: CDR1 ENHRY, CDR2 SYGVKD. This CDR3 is CAISEGQGSYNEQFF. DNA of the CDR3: TGTGCCATCAGTGAAGGACAGGGTTCCTACAATGAGCAGTTCTTC.

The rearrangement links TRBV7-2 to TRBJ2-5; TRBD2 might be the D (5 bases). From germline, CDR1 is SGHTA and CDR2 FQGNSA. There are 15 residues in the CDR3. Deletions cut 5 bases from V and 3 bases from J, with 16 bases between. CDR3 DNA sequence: TGTGCCAGCAGCCCCTTTTTGGGAGCCAAAGAGACCCAGTACTTC. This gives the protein CASSPFLGAKETQYF.

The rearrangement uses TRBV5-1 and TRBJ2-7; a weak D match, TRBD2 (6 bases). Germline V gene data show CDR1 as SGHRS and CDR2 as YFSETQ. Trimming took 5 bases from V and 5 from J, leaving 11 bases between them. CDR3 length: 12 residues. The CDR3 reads CASSGGVNEQYF. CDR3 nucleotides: TGCGCCAGCAGTGGAGGGGTCAACGAGCAGTACTTC.

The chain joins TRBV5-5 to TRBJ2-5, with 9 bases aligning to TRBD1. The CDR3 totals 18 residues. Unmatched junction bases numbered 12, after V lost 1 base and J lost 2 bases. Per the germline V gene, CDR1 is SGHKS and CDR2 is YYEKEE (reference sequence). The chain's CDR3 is CASSLLWPPQGAQETQYF. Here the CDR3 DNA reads TGTGCCAGCAGCTTGTTATGGCCCCCACAGGGGGCACAAGAGACCCAGTACTTC.

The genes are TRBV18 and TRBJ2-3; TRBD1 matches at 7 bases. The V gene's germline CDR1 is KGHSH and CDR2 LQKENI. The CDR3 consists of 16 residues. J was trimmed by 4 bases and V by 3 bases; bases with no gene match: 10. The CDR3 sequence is CASSPLVETGADTQYF. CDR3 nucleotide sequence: TGTGCCAGCTCACCCCTCGTCGAAACAGGGGCAGATACGCAGTATTTT. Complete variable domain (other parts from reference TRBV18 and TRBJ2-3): NAGVMQNPRHLVRRRGQEARLRCSPMKGHSHVYWYRQLPEEGLKFMVYLQKENIIDESGMPKERFSAEFPKEGPSILRIQQVVRGDSAAYFCASSPLVETGADTQYFGPGTRLTVL.

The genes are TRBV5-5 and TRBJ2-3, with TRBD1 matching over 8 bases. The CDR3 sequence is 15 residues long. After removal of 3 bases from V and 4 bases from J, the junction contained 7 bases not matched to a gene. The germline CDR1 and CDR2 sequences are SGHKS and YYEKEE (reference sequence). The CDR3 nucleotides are TGTGCCAGCAGCTGGACAGGGAATGGAGCAGATACGCAGTATTTT. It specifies CASSWTGNGADTQYF.

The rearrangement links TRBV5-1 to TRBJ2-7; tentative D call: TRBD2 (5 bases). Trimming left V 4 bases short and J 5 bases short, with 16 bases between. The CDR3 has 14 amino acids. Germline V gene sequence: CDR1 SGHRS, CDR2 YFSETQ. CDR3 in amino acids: CASSGGRSMDEQYF. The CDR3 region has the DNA TGCGCCAGCAGCGGAGGTAGGTCTATGGACGAGCAGTACTTC.

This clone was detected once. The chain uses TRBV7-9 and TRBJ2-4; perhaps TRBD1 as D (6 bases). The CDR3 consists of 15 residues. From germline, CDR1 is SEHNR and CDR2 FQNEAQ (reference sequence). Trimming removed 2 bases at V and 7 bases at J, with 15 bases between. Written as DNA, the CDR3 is TGTGCCAGCAGCTTATTGGGGGCAGGGCGGAACATTCAGTACTTC. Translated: CASSLLGAGRNIQYF. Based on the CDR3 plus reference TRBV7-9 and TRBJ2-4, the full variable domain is DTGVSQNPRHKITKRGQNVTFRCDPISEHNRLYWYRQTLGQGPEFLTYFQNEAQLEKSRLLSDRFSAERPKGSFSTLEIQRTEQGDSAMYLCASSLLGAGRNIQYFGAGTRLSVL.

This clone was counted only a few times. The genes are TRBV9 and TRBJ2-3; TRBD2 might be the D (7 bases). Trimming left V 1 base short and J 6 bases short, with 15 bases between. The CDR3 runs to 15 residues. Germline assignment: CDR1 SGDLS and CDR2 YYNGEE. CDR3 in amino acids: CASSVYQGGGDTQYF. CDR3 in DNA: TGTGCCAGCAGCGTATACCAGGGAGGGGGGGATACGCAGTATTTT.

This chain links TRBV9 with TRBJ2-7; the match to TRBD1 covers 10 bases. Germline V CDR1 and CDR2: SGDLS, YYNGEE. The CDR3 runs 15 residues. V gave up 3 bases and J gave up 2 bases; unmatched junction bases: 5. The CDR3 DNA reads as TGTGCCAGCAGCGCTCGGGACAGGGGTGCCTACGAGCAGTACTTC. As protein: CASSARDRGAYEQYF.

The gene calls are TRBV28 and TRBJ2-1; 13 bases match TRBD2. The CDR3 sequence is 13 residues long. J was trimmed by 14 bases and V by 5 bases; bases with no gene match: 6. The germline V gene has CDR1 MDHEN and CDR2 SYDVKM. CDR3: CASSAGTSGTKFF. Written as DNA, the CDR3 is TGTGCCAGCAGTGCCGGGACTAGCGGGACCAAGTTCTTC. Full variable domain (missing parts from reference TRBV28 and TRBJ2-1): DVKVTQSSRYLVKRTGEKVFLECVQDMDHENMFWYRQDPGLGLRLIYFSYDVKMKEKGDIPEGYSVSREKKERFSLILESASTNQTSMYLCASSAGTSGTKFFGPGTRLTVL.

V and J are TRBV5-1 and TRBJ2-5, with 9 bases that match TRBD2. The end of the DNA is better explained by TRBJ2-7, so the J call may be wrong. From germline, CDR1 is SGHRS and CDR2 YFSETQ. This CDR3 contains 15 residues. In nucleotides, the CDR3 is TGCGCCAGCACCCTGGGACTAGCACCAGCGGGCGAGCAGTACTTC. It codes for CASTLGLAPAGEQYF.

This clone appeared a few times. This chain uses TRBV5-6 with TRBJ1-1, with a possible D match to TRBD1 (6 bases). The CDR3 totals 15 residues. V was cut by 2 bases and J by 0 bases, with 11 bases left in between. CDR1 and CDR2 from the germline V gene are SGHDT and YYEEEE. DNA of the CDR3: TGTGCCAGCAGCTTAACAGGGTTGGTGAACACTGAAGCTTTCTTT. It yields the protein CASSLTGLVNTEAFF.